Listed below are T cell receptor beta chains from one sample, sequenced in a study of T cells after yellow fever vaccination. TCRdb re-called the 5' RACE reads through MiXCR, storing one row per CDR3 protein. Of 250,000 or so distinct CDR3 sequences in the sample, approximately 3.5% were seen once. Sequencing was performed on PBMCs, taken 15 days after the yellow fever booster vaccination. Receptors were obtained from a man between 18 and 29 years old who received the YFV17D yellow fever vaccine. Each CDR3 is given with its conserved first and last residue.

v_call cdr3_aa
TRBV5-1 CASSWGQSSGANVLTF
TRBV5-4 CATEQGARNNEQFF
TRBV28 CASTRGYLTSQPQHF
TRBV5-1 CATAIELYSGNEQFF
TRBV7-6 CASSSPRGGLYEQYF
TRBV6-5 CASSYGTGGYGYTF
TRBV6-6 CASSLSGSHNSPLHF
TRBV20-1 CSARQSGEQYF
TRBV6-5 CASSLQGTLDEQYF
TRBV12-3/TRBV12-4 CASSSRGLLRGANTDTQYF
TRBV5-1 CASTTGKGGADTQYF
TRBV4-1 CASSPSRQQAFYGYTF
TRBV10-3 CAISGGQGGYYGYTF
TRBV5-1 CASSLSPGANYGYTF
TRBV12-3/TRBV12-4 CASSLYGFAGNQPQHF
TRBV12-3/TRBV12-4 CASTGQPNQPQHF
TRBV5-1 CASITSLGEAFF
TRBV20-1 CSARATGTSGGTQYF
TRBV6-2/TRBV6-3 CASNRMGQNTEAFF
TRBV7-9 CASSKLDRGEKLFF
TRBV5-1 CASSWTSGETQYF
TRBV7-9 CASSSPGGSEAFF
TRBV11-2 CASSRKMDSQNEKLFF
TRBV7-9 CASSLGGRGGYGYTF
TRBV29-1 CSVVRETQYF
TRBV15 CATSRWDRVNTEAFF
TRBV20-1 CSAIKGATGNTIYF
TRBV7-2 CASSLSQGWSTEAFF
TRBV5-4 CASGTGNQETQYF
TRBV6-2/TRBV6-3 CASSYSGRQQETQYF
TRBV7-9 CASSLGDRENEKLFF
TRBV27 CASSLWGQGNEKLFF
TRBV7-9 CASSLSGTAYYEQYF
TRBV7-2 CASSLEQGETQYF
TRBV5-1 CASSLWAEADSPLHF
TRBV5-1 CASRYGQNNEQFF
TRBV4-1 CASSQDRDSLNQPQHF